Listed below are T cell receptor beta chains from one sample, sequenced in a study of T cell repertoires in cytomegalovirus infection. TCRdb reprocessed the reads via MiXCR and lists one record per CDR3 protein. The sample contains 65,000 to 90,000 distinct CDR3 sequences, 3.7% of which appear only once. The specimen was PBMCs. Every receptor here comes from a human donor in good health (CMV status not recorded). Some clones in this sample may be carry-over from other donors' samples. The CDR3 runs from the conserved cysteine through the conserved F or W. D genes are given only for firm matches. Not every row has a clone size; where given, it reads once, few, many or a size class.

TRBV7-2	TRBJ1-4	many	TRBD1	TGTGCCAGCAGCTTGGGGGACAGGGATAATGAAAAACTGTTTTTT	CASSLGDRDNEKLFF
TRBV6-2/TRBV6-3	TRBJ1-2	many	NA	TGTGCCAGCAGTCGCCCAGGACAGACAGCGTCCTATGGCTACACCTTC	CASSRPGQTASYGYTF
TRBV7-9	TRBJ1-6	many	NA	TGTGCCAGCAGCTTAGATGGCAGCTCCTATAATTCACCCCTCCACTTT	CASSLDGSSYNSPLHF
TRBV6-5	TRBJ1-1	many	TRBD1	TGTGCCAGCAGTTACTGGGACAGAAAGAATGGGGAAGCTTTCTTT	CASSYWDRKNGEAFF
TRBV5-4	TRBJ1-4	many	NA	TGTGCCAGCAGCGCGGGAGGTTGGGGTCAAAATGAAAAACTGTTTTTT	CASSAGGWGQNEKLFF
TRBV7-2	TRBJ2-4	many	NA	TGTGCCAGCAGCTTAGGAGCAGGGTTGAACATTCAGTACTTC	CASSLGAGLNIQYF
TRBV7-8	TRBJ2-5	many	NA	TGTGCCAGCAGCTTAAAGGGTGGAATCGGAGAGACCCAGTACTTC	CASSLKGGIGETQYF
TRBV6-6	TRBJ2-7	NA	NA	TGTGCCAGCAGTTACTCGAGTCAGGGCGCCGGCGAGCAGTACTTC	CASSYSSQGAGEQYF
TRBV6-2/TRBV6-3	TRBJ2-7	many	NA	TGTGCCAGCAAATCCGAAGTTTCCTACGAGCAGTACTTC	CASKSEVSYEQYF
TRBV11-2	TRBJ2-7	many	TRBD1	TGTGCCAGCAGCCCGGCTATTGTGGACAGGGTCCGTTTAGAAACCTACGAGCAGTACTTC	CASSPAIVDRVRLETYEQYF
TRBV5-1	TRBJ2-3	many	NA	TGCGCCAGCAGCTTGGAAAGGGTTGACGATACGCAGTATTTT	CASSLERVDDTQYF
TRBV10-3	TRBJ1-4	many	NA	TGTGCCATCAGCGCCAGTTGGGGGGTCAATGAAAAACTGTTTTTT	CAISASWGVNEKLFF
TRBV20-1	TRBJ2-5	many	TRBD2	TGCAGTGCAACTAGCGTAGAAGAGACCCAGTACTTC	CSATSVEETQYF
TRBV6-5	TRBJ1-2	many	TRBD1	TGTGCCAGCAGTTACTCGGTCTCGGACAGGGCCAACTATGGCTACACCTTC	CASSYSVSDRANYGYTF
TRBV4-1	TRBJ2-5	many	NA	TGCGCCAGCAGCCAAGGGGGAGTATGGTACTTC	CASSQGGVWYF
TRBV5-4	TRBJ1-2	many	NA	TGTGCCAGCAGCCTGGGCGGGGCGACCGACTATGGCTACACCTTC	CASSLGGATDYGYTF
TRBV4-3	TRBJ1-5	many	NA	TGCGCCAGCAGCCAAGACTGGGGGAAGCCCCAGCATTTT	CASSQDWGKPQHF
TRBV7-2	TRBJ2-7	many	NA	TGTGCCAGCAGCTTAACGACCTACGAGCAGTACTTC	CASSLTTYEQYF
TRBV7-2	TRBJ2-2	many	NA	TGTGCCAGCAGCTGGATACTCGGAGACGGGGAGCTGTTTTTT	CASSWILGDGELFF
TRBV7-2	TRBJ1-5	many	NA	TGTGCCAGCAGCTTAGTGAACAGGGTGGGCAATCAGTCCCAGCATTTT	CASSLVNRVGNQSQHF
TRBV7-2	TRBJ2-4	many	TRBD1	TGTGCCAGCAGCTATCATCCGGGACAGGGGTCGAGTTTTGGAGAAAACATTCAGTACTTC	CASSYHPGQGSSFGENIQYF
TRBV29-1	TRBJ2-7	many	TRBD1	TGCAGCGTAAAAGGGGGCACCTACGAGCAGTACTTC	CSVKGGTYEQYF
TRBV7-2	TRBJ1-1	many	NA	TGTGCCAGCAGCCCCAACCAACCACTAAGGATGAACACTGAAGCTTTCTTT	CASSPNQPLRMNTEAFF
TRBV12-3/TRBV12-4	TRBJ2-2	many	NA	TGTGCCAGCAGTTTACTCATGCTAGGGTCGAACACCGGGGAGCTGTTTTTT	CASSLLMLGSNTGELFF
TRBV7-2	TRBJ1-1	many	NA	TGTGCCAGCAGCTTACGACAGAACACTGAAGCTTTCTTT	CASSLRQNTEAFF
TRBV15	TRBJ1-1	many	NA	TGTGCCACCAGCCCGCGAAGGCAGGGGACTATGAACACTGAAGCTTTCTTT	CATSPRRQGTMNTEAFF
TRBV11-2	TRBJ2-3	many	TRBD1	TGTGCCAGCAGCTTATTAGGGACAGGGGGCGTGGATACGCAGTATTTT	CASSLLGTGGVDTQYF
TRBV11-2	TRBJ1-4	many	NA	TGTGCCAGCAGTCGCCGAAGGGCGATGACAGGAGATGAAAAACTGTTTTTT	CASSRRRAMTGDEKLFF
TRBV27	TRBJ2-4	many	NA	TGTGCCAGCAGTTCAACAGGATTTGTGGGAAACATTCAGTACTTC	CASSSTGFVGNIQYF
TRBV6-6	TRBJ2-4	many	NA	TGTGCCAGCAGTTACTCGCGGTTCTGGGCCAAAAACATTCAGTACTTC	CASSYSRFWAKNIQYF
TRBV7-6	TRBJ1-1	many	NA	TGTGCCAGCAGCCCCGGGACGGCGGAGGCGAACACTGAAGCTTTCTTT	CASSPGTAEANTEAFF
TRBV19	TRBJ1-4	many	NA	TGTGCCAGTAGGGGATCCCAAGCAGAAAAACTGTTTTTT	CASRGSQAEKLFF
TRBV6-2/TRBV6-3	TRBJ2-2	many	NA	TGTGCCAGCAGACGCGACAGGTCCAACACCGGGGAGCTGTTTTTT	CASRRDRSNTGELFF
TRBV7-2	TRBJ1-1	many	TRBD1	TGTGCCAGCAGCTTCCTCCCCCCGGGACAGCTGAACACTGAAGCTTTCTTT	CASSFLPPGQLNTEAFF
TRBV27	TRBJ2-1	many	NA	TGTGCCAGCAGACACGGGACTTACAATGAGCAGTTCTTC	CASRHGTYNEQFF
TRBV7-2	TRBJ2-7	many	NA	TGTGCCAGCAGCTTCACCGGGACAAACCCCTACGAGCAGTACTTC	CASSFTGTNPYEQYF
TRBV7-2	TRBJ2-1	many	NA	TGTGCCAGCAGCTTAGAGGTTAGGTCTTACAATGAGCAGTTCTTC	CASSLEVRSYNEQFF
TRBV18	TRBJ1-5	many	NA	TGTGCCAGCTCACCAGGCAATACCTTCAATCAGCCCCAGCATTTT	CASSPGNTFNQPQHF
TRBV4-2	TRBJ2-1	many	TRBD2	TGTGCCAGCAGCCAATGGACTAGCGGGGGGGCCCGGGGAAATGAGCAGTTCTTC	CASSQWTSGGARGNEQFF
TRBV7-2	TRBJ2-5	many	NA	TGTGCCAGCAGCTTAGAACTACAAGAGACCCAGTACTTC	CASSLELQETQYF
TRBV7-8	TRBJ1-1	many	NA	TGTGCCAGCAGCCCAGACAGGCAGAACACTGAAGCTTTCTTT	CASSPDRQNTEAFF